This T cell receptor beta chain appears in the sequencing data of a study of quantifying T cell responses using KT2 cells. Whole-study context: TCR alpha and beta constant-region primers primed reverse transcription of RNA.

A single-stranded UMI oligo with SP2 sequence was ligated to cDNA 3' ends. The first PCR ran roughly 4 cycles with an equimolar RC1.1 and RC1.2 beta primer mix. TCRdb reanalysed the UMI-ligation and nested PCR reads using MiXCR and keeps one entry per CDR3 protein. Among under 35,000 distinct CDR3 sequences listed, 9% to 12% were seen once. V lost 3 bases and J 6 bases, leaving 21 bases between the germline ends. From germline, CDR1 is SGHTA and CDR2 FQGNSA. The CDR3 covers 17 residues. Different KT2-to-PBMC ratios were created with a constant PBMC count. This clonotype was counted many times. The receptor was isolated from a human donor. The sequenced material came from PBMCs spiked with cells of the T cell clone KT2. The rearrangement links TRBV7-2 to TRBJ2-1; tentative D call: TRBD2 (6 bases). This CDR3 is CASSLGGQRRLINEQFF. As DNA, the CDR3 is TGTGCCAGCAGCTTGGGAGGCCAGCGGCGATTGATCAATGAGCAGTTCTTC.